These 29 T cell receptor beta chains originate from one sample sequenced in a study of blood T cell repertoires in COVID-19. Only in-frame clones appear in the TCRdb table, and some are missing; sequencing was by immunoSEQ multiplex PCR. Among roughly 220,000 clones listed, 80% to 85% were seen once. Sequences were obtained from peripheral blood. These receptors were collected from a young woman who had recovered from COVID-19.

The gene calls are TRBV27 and TRBJ2-3, with 9 positions matching TRBD1. The CDR3 runs 15 residues. Germline V gene lookup returns CDR1 MNHEY and CDR2 SMNVEV (reference sequence). With 6 bases clipped from V and 4 bases from J, the junction kept 8 bases outside the gene matches. The CDR3: CASSLYRGRADTQYF. CDR3 DNA: TGTGCCAGCAGCCTATACAGGGGGCGCGCAGATACGCAGTATTTT.

This chain joins TRBV14 and TRBJ2-1; 9 bases agree with TRBD2. Germline V gene sequence: CDR1 SGHDN, CDR2 FVKESK. This CDR3 has 16 residues. V lost 1 base, J lost 1 base, and 2 bases stayed unmatched. The CDR3 loop reads CASSQVSGGSYNEQFF. CDR3 DNA sequence: TGTGCCAGCAGCCAAGTTAGCGGGGGATCCTACAATGAGCAGTTCTTC.

The V and J genes are TRBV6-1 and TRBJ2-1, with 10 bases aligning to TRBD1. This CDR3 has 15 amino acids. Germline V gene data show CDR1 as MNHNS and CDR2 as SASEGT. Unmatched junction bases numbered 6, after V lost 3 bases and J lost 7 bases. The CDR3 sequence is CASSEPGQGLNEQFF. The CDR3 nucleotides read TGTGCCAGCAGTGAGCCGGGACAGGGGCTGAATGAGCAGTTCTTC.

This chain's CDR3 is CASRAGTGVYEQYF. The CDR3 DNA reads as TGTGCCAGCAGGGCCGGGACAGGGGTCTACGAGCAGTACTTC. The chain couples TRBV28 to TRBJ2-7; TRBD1 matches 10 bases. The CDR3 runs to 14 residues. Germline V gives CDR1 MDHEN, CDR2 SYDVKM. Trimming removed 6 bases from V and 3 bases from J; junction bases left unmatched: 5.

The rearrangement links TRBV10-3 to TRBJ2-7, with 11 bases identical to TRBD1. The J segment lost 4 bases and the V segment lost 6 bases, leaving 5 bases of the junction unmatched. CDR1 is ENHRY and CDR2 is SYGVKD in the germline V gene. The CDR3 totals 14 residues. The DNA for the CDR3 is TGTGCCATCAGACGGACAGGGGGCCCATACGAGCAGTACTTC. Protein product: CAIRRTGGPYEQYF.

The CDR3 region has the DNA TGCGCCAGCAGCCCCGGACAGGGCAGGTACGAGCAGTACTTC. This gives the protein CASSPGQGRYEQYF. The rearrangement joins TRBV4-1 to TRBJ2-7; 8 bases map to TRBD1. J was trimmed by 4 bases and V by 4 bases; bases with no gene match: 6. CDR3 size: 14 residues. CDR1 and CDR2 (germline): MGHRA, YSYEKL.

The V call is TRBV5-4, the J call TRBJ1-2; 8 nucleotides agree with TRBD1. Unmatched junction bases numbered 17, after V lost 5 bases and J lost 8 bases. This CDR3 has 16 amino acids. Germline assignment: CDR1 SGHNT and CDR2 YYREEE (reference sequence). The CDR3 DNA reads as TGTGCCAGCAGTTCTGTGGGACCCCAGGGGGCCCAGGGCTACACCTTC. This gives the protein CASSSVGPQGAQGYTF.

The chain couples TRBV5-1 to TRBJ2-5, with D maybe TRBD1 (6 bases). Germline CDR1 reads SGHRS; CDR2 reads YFSETQ. The V and J ends lost 2 bases and 0 bases respectively, with 11 bases between them. CDR3 length equals 15 residues. The CDR3 nucleotides are TGCGCCAGCAGCTTCCCGGACAGTAACCAAGAGACCCAGTACTTC. Translation gives CASSFPDSNQETQYF.

V is TRBV7-9 and J is TRBJ2-1; 9 positions agree with TRBD2. Germline loops: CDR1 SEHNR, CDR2 FQNEAQ (reference sequence). V was clipped by 6 bases and J by 4 bases; unmatched bases: 10. CDR3 length: 16 amino acids. CDR3 protein: CASSPPLAGPYNEQFF. DNA of the CDR3: TGTGCCAGCAGTCCTCCGCTAGCGGGGCCTTACAATGAGCAGTTCTTC.

V usage is TRBV28 and J usage is TRBJ1-3, with D maybe TRBD1 (6 bases). The CDR3 extends over 16 amino acids. The V gene lost 6 bases and the J gene lost 4 bases, with 19 bases spanning the gap. Germline V lookup: CDR1 MDHEN, CDR2 SYDVKM. CDR3 region: CASSRHGGPKGNTIYF. The CDR3, as DNA: TGTGCCAGCAGCCGCCATGGGGGCCCGAAAGGAAACACCATATATTTT.

In its sample, this clone was seen a few times. V gene TRBV6-6 combines with J gene TRBJ2-3; possible D gene TRBD2, 5 bases. The CDR3 length is 23 residues. V was clipped by 5 bases and J by 2 bases, with 38 bases between them. CDR1 is MNHNY and CDR2 is SVGAGI in the germline V gene (reference sequence). Here the CDR3 reads CASSPYSTKIGLSSHGHTDTQYF. The DNA for the CDR3 is TGTGCCAGCAGTCCTTACTCTACCAAAATAGGACTCTCCTCACACGGTCACACAGATACGCAGTATTTT.

This clone occurred once. The chain has TRBV28 and TRBJ2-4; perhaps TRBD2 as D (5 bases). The germline V and J ends were trimmed by 7 bases and 2 bases, with 12 bases remaining between them. Germline V gene data show CDR1 as MDHEN and CDR2 as SYDVKM. This CDR3 region has 14 residues. The DNA for the CDR3 is TGTGCCAGCAACGCCGGGAAAACCAAAAACATTCAGTACTTC. Amino acids: CASNAGKTKNIQYF.

This chain uses TRBV19 with TRBJ2-7, with 10 bases that match TRBD2. The germline V gene encodes CDR1 LNHDA and CDR2 SQIVND (reference sequence). The CDR3 sequence is 15 residues long. The J segment lost 3 bases and the V segment lost 8 bases, leaving 10 bases of the junction unmatched. The CDR3: CASGRGSSGGYEQYF. The CDR3 DNA follows: TGTGCCAGTGGACGGGGATCTAGCGGGGGCTACGAGCAGTACTTC. The full variable domain, with the rest looked up from reference TRBV19 and TRBJ2-7, is DGGITQSPKYLFRKEGQNVTLSCEQNLNHDAMYWYRQDPGQGLRLIYYSQIVNDFQKGDIAEGYSVSREKKESFPLTVTSAQKNPTAFYLCASGRGSSGGYEQYFGPGTRLTVT.

The chain combines TRBV5-1 with TRBJ2-3; 8 nucleotides match TRBD2. Germline V gene lookup returns CDR1 SGHRS and CDR2 YFSETQ. V was pared by 5 bases and J by 4 bases, with 3 bases of the junction left unmatched. The CDR3 is 13 residues long. The CDR3: CASRSGSADTQYF. CDR3 nucleotide sequence: TGCGCCAGCAGGAGCGGGAGCGCAGATACGCAGTATTTT. Full variable domain (missing parts from reference TRBV5-1 and TRBJ2-3): KAGVTQTPRYLIKTRGQQVTLSCSPISGHRSVSWYQQTPGQGLQFLFEYFSETQRNKGNFPGRFSGRQFSNSRSEMNVSTLELGDSALYLCASRSGSADTQYFGPGTRLTVL.

The chain links TRBV7-9 to TRBJ1-2, with TRBD1 matching over 10 bases. The CDR3 runs 13 residues. CDR1 is SEHNR, CDR2 FQNEAQ, per germline (reference sequence). V shed 5 bases, J shed 8 bases, and the junction held 5 bases outside the gene matches. The CDR3 here is CASSQGQGRGYTF. The CDR3 DNA is TGTGCCAGCAGCCAGGGACAGGGGAGGGGCTACACCTTC. Based on the CDR3 plus reference TRBV7-9 and TRBJ1-2, the full variable domain is DTGVSQNPRHKITKRGQNVTFRCDPISEHNRLYWYRQTLGQGPEFLTYFQNEAQLEKSRLLSDRFSAERPKGSFSTLEIQRTEQGDSAMYLCASSQGQGRGYTFGSGTRLTVV.

This rearrangement joins TRBV15 to TRBJ2-3; D possibly corresponds to TRBD1 (5 bases). Germline V gene sequence: CDR1 LNHNV, CDR2 YYDKDF (reference sequence). The CDR3 runs 14 residues. V lost 1 base, J lost 4 bases, and 9 bases lay in between. This CDR3 is CATSRGQGPDTQYF. CDR3 nucleotides: TGTGCCACCAGCAGAGGGCAGGGCCCAGATACGCAGTATTTT.

The rearrangement joins TRBV12-3 or TRBV12-4 to TRBJ2-1; D remains unclear. The V end lost 4 bases, the J end lost 6 bases, and 7 bases lay between the germline ends. The CDR3 has 12 residues. CDR3 protein: CASSSPSNEQFF. Here the CDR3 DNA reads TGTGCCAGCAGTTCCCCTAGCAATGAGCAGTTCTTC.

J is TRBJ2-7 and V is TRBV12-5, with 7 positions matching TRBD1. The V gene's germline CDR1 is LGHNT and CDR2 FRNRAP. This CDR3 has 15 residues. The V segment lost 0 bases and the J segment 5 bases; nucleotides outside the gene matches: 7. CDR3: CASGLVRQGVNEQYF. CDR3 bases: TGTGCTAGTGGTTTGGTACGTCAGGGGGTTAACGAGCAGTACTTC.

This chain uses TRBV28 with TRBJ2-2, with D perhaps matching TRBD1 (5 bases). The germline V and J ends were trimmed by 3 bases and 1 base, with 12 bases remaining between them. The CDR3 is 16 amino acids. The germline V gene has CDR1 MDHEN and CDR2 SYDVKM. This CDR3 is CASSFTWGLNTGELFF. In nucleotides, the CDR3 is TGTGCCAGCAGTTTTACTTGGGGCCTGAACACCGGGGAGCTGTTTTTT.

V usage is TRBV19 and J usage is TRBJ2-7, with D maybe TRBD2 (5 bases). Germline CDR1 and CDR2: LNHDA and SQIVND (reference sequence). This CDR3 is 15 amino acids long. Trimming shortened V by 5 bases and J by 0 bases, and 14 bases separated the two germline ends. The CDR3 region is CASSRGPVSSYEQYF. The DNA for the CDR3 is TGTGCCAGTAGTCGGGGTCCTGTGAGCTCCTACGAGCAGTACTTC.

The genes are TRBV4-1 and TRBJ2-1, with TRBD2 identical over 14 bases. V lost 6 bases to trimming and J lost 9 bases; unmatched junction nucleotides: 7. CDR3 length: 15 residues. CDR1 and CDR2 from the germline V gene are MGHRA and YSYEKL. Written as DNA, the CDR3 is TGCGCCAGCAGTCAGGGACTAGCGGGAGTGGGTGAGCAGTTCTTC. This gives the protein CASSQGLAGVGEQFF.

The chain uses TRBV28 and TRBJ1-4; 11 bases map to TRBD1. The germline V gene encodes CDR1 MDHEN and CDR2 SYDVKM. This CDR3 region has 14 residues. J lost 6 bases, V lost 8 bases, and 5 bases had no gene match. In DNA form, the CDR3 reads TGTGCCAGCGGGAGGGACAGGGGGGATGAAAAACTGTTTTTT. Translation: CASGRDRGDEKLFF.

This CDR3 is CASSLASGQGVNTEAFF. The CDR3 bases are TGTGCCAGCAGCTTAGCTTCGGGACAGGGAGTGAACACTGAAGCTTTCTTT. The chain combines TRBV7-9 with TRBJ1-1; 9 bases are shared with TRBD1. The ends lost 0 bases at V and 0 bases at J; junction bases unmatched: 5. The germline V gene has CDR1 SEHNR and CDR2 FQNEAQ (reference sequence). The CDR3 totals 17 residues.

About this clone: The germline gene is not matched at one end of the junction; a read error may be the cause. Other DNA sequences of this sample code for an identical CDR3. CDR3 coding DNA: TGTGCCAGCAGCCTCGTGGGACAGTCGAACACTGAAGCTTTCTTC. Protein: CASSLVGQSNTEAFF. The chain uses TRBV6-5 and TRBJ1-1; TRBD1 aligns across 7 bases. The CDR3 is made up of 15 amino acids. The germline CDR1 and CDR2 sequences are MNHEY and SVGAGI.

V is TRBV7-9 and J is TRBJ2-3, with 9 bases matching TRBD2. The CDR3 length is 16 residues. V dropped 4 bases and J dropped 2; count of bases not matched to a gene: 7. Germline assignment: CDR1 SEHNR and CDR2 FQNEAQ (reference sequence). The CDR3 loop is CASSSISGRNTDTQYF. DNA of the CDR3: TGTGCCAGCAGCTCCATTAGCGGGAGAAACACAGATACGCAGTATTTT.

The chain carries TRBV9 and TRBJ2-7, with 12 positions matching TRBD1. This CDR3 is 15 amino acids long. Trimming took 4 bases from V and 4 from J; bases not matched to a gene: 6. Germline CDR1 and CDR2: SGDLS and YYNGEE. The CDR3 coding sequence is TGTGCCAGCAGCCCCTGGGGACAGGGGGCGTACGAGCAGTACTTC. It codes for CASSPWGQGAYEQYF.

Turning to this clone: One end of the junction varies from germline; a read error may be responsible. The rearrangement links TRBV28 to TRBJ1-2; the D gene is possibly TRBD1 (5 bases). Per germline, CDR1 MDHEN and CDR2 SYDVKM. The CDR3 contains 14 residues. CDR3 in DNA: TGTGCCCGCAGTTTCGGGGGGGGGAACTATGGCTACACCTTC. This sequence encodes CARSFGGGNYGYTF.

A note on this clone: Other DNA sequences in the sample encode the same CDR3. The chain carries TRBV30 and TRBJ1-2; the D gene is possibly TRBD1 (6 bases). The CDR3 contains 12 residues. CDR1 and CDR2 (germline): GTSNPN, SVGIG (reference sequence). Trimming took 2 bases from V and 4 from J, leaving 8 bases between them. This CDR3 reads CAWSPGVYGYTF. The CDR3 DNA reads TGTGCCTGGAGTCCAGGGGTCTATGGCTACACCTTC.

The gene calls are TRBV5-1 and TRBJ2-7; 9 positions match TRBD1. V dropped 3 bases and J dropped 3; count of bases not matched to a gene: 7. Germline assignment: CDR1 SGHRS and CDR2 YFSETQ. The CDR3 is 15 amino acids. The CDR3 region is CASSYGQGIDYEQYF. The DNA for the CDR3 is TGCGCCAGCAGCTACGGACAGGGGATTGACTACGAGCAGTACTTC.